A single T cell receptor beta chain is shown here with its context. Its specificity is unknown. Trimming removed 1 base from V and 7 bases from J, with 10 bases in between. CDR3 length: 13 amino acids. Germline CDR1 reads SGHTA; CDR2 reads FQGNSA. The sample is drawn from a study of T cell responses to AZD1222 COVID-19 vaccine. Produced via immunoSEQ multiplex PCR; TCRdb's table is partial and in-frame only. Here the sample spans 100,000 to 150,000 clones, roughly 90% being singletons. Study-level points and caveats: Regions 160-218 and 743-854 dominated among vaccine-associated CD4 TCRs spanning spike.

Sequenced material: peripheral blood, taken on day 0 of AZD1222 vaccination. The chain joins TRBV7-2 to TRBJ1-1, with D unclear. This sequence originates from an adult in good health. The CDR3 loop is CASSLGSAIEAFF. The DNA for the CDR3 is TGTGCCAGCAGCTTAGGATCGGCGATTGAAGCTTTCTTT. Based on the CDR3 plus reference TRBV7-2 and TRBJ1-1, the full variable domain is GAGVSQSPSNKVTEKGKDVELRCDPISGHTALYWYRQSLGQGLEFLIYFQGNSAPDKSGLPSDRFSAERTGGSVSTLTIQRTQQEDSAVYLCASSLGSAIEAFFGQGTRLTVV.